Below, 10 T cell receptor beta chains from the same sample are listed, as sequenced in a study of T-cell memory formation after mild COVID-19. TCRdb re-analysed the 5' RACE reads in MiXCR, keeping a single row per CDR3 protein. Of under 200,000 distinct CDR3 sequences listed, approximately 10% are singletons. Sequencing was carried out using PBMCs or a T cell subset sorted from them (not recorded which). These receptors all stem from a man between 18 and 29 years old who had mild COVID-19 (a few samples of this study predate the infection). Cell type and time point are not known.

This clonotype was seen only a few times. The J gene is TRBJ2-1, the V gene TRBV11-2; maybe TRBD2 (5 bases). The CDR3 runs 15 residues. The V gene's germline CDR1 is SGHAT and CDR2 FQNNGV. V was trimmed by 6 bases and J by 6 bases, leaving 18 bases between them. The CDR3 DNA reads as TGTGCCAGCAGGGTACCGGTAAGGAGGAGCAATGAGCAGTTCTTC. Protein: CASRVPVRRSNEQFF.

This clonotype came up a few times. J is TRBJ1-2 and V is TRBV6-6, with unresolved D. The V gene lost 4 bases and the J gene lost 4 bases, with 7 bases spanning the gap. The CDR3 spans 12 residues. Germline lookup yields CDR1 MNHNY and CDR2 SVGAGI (reference sequence). CDR3 in DNA: TGTGCCAGCAGTTTCGACGGCTATGGCTACACCTTC. This translates into CASSFDGYGYTF.

This clonotype was detected only a few times. V and J are TRBV7-2 and TRBJ2-2; the D call may be TRBD1 or TRBD2 (5 bases each). Germline CDR1 SGHTA, CDR2 FQGNSA. The CDR3 has 15 residues. Between the trimmed V and J ends, which lost 5 bases and 9 bases, there was a span of 19 bases. The CDR3 sequence is CASSDPGRTTRELFF. The DNA of the CDR3 is TGTGCCAGCAGCGATCCGGGACGGACCACGCGGGAGCTGTTTTTT.

This clonotype has more than one count but fewer than ten. The chain employs TRBV9 and TRBJ2-3, with D maybe TRBD2 (5 bases). Trimming removed 1 base from V and 3 bases from J, with 9 bases in between. There are 14 residues in the CDR3. From germline, CDR1 is SGDLS and CDR2 YYNGEE. CDR3 sequence reads: CASSVTPGTDTQYF. The CDR3 DNA reads TGTGCCAGCAGCGTAACCCCGGGGACAGATACGCAGTATTTT.

This chain uses TRBV5-1 with TRBJ1-1; unclear D gene. The CDR3 loop spans 14 amino acids. Trimming stripped 3 bases from V and 4 bases from J, with 13 bases between. Germline assignment: CDR1 SGHRS and CDR2 YFSETQ. CDR3 bases: TGCGCCAGCAGCTCGGGGTTCGGGAGCACTGAAGCTTTCTTT. Its translation: CASSSGFGSTEAFF.

This clonotype has just a few counts. The chain couples TRBV20-1 to TRBJ1-6; D not certain. The CDR3 extends over 12 amino acids. V shed 0 bases and J shed 8 bases, with 5 bases lying between them. Germline-derived CDR1 and CDR2 are DFQATT and SNEGSKA (reference sequence). CDR3 nucleotides: TGCAGTGCTAGAGATCAGGATTCACCCCTCCACTTT. Its translation: CSARDQDSPLHF.

The sample holds many counts of this clonotype. V usage is TRBV5-1 and J usage is TRBJ2-1, with D hard to call. The V gene lost 4 bases and the J gene lost 7 bases, with 9 bases spanning the gap. CDR3 length: 12 amino acids. Germline V gives CDR1 SGHRS, CDR2 YFSETQ. Written as DNA, the CDR3 is TGCGCCAGCAGCCAAACCCATAATGAGCAGTTCTTC. Translation: CASSQTHNEQFF.

The V gene is TRBV20-1, the J gene TRBJ1-3, with a weak D call TRBD1 (6 bases). Germline CDR1 DFQATT, CDR2 SNEGSKA (reference sequence). The CDR3 has 12 residues. Between the trimmed V and J ends, which lost 6 bases and 4 bases, there was a span of 10 bases. CDR3 DNA: TGCAGTGCCAGGGGTTCGGGAAACACCATATATTTT. Amino acid sequence: CSARGSGNTIYF.

The genes are TRBV7-8 and TRBJ1-5; no clear D gene. V was cut by 4 bases and J by 5 bases, with 9 bases left in between. The V gene's germline CDR1 is SGHVS and CDR2 FQNEAQ. The CDR3 length is 13 residues. The CDR3 coding sequence is TGTGCCAGCAGCTCGACCCCCTATCAGCCCCAGCATTTT. Its translation is CASSSTPYQPQHF. The variable domain in full, completed from reference TRBV7-8 and TRBJ1-5, reads GAGVSQSPRYKVAKRGQDVALRCDPISGHVSLFWYQQALGQGPEFLTYFQNEAQLDKSGLPSDRFFAERPEGSVSTLKIQRTQQEDSAVYLCASSSTPYQPQHFGDGTRLSIL.

This clonotype has a handful of counts. V is TRBV7-2 and J is TRBJ2-3, with D possibly being TRBD1 (6 bases). Trimming removed 2 bases from V and 0 bases from J, with 9 bases in between. This CDR3 region has 15 residues. Germline V CDR1 and CDR2: SGHTA, FQGNSA. The CDR3 is CASSLTGHSTDTQYF. The DNA for the CDR3 is TGTGCCAGCAGCTTAACAGGGCATAGCACAGATACGCAGTATTTT.